Listed below are T cell receptor beta chains from one sample, sequenced in a study of blood T cell repertoires in COVID-19. Libraries were prepared by immunoSEQ multiplex PCR; TCRdb keeps only in-frame clonotypes and omits some of them. The table lists roughly 410,000 clones, roughly 90% of them singletons, with 1% to 1.5% in the top ten. Sequencing input: peripheral blood. These receptor sequences come from a man between 35 and 55 years old with acute or convalescent COVID-19. The CDR3 runs from the conserved cysteine through the conserved F or W. A D gene is named only where the DNA matches it firmly. Part of the rows lack a size; the others show once, few, many or a class for expanded clones.

J gene,V gene,D gene,clone size,CDR3 protein,CDR3 DNA
TRBJ2-7,TRBV11-2,NA,few,CASSLHRTASYEQYF,TGTGCCAGCAGCTTACACAGGACAGCCTCCTACGAGCAGTACTTC
TRBJ1-2,TRBV18,NA,NA,CASSPQEQAHYGYTF,TGTGCCAGCTCACCTCAAGAGCAGGCCCACTATGGCTACACCTTC
TRBJ2-3,TRBV27,NA,once,CASSLSGFGGIADTQYF,TGTGCCAGCAGTTTATCGGGTTTTGGAGGGATCGCAGATACGCAGTATTTT
TRBJ1-3,TRBV28,TRBD1,few,CASSSWTGVGSGNTIYF,TGTGCCAGCAGTTCTTGGACAGGTGTAGGGTCTGGAAACACCATATATTTT
TRBJ2-1,TRBV7-2,TRBD2,NA,CASSLGLAVLNEQFF,TGTGCCAGCAGCTTAGGACTAGCGGTCCTCAATGAGCAGTTCTTC
TRBJ1-1,TRBV5-1,TRBD1,NA,CASSLDATGVNTEAFF,TGCGCCAGCAGCTTGGACGCGACAGGGGTGAACACTGAAGCTTTCTTT
TRBJ1-1,TRBV19,NA,NA,CASSIGRVTEAFF,TGTGCCAGTAGTATAGGCAGGGTCACTGAAGCTTTCTTT
TRBJ2-7,TRBV5-5,NA,NA,CASSFRQLPYEQYF,TGTGCCAGCAGCTTCCGACAGCTTCCCTACGAGCAGTACTTC
TRBJ2-1,TRBV27,NA,NA,CASHSREWNNEQFF,TGTGCCAGCCACTCGAGGGAGTGGAACAATGAGCAGTTCTTC
TRBJ2-5,TRBV5-4,TRBD2,NA,CATQRAGVAETQYF,TGTGCCACCCAGAGGGCGGGAGTGGCAGAGACCCAGTACTTC
TRBJ2-2,TRBV5-1,NA,NA,CASRPDTTNTGELFF,TGCGCCAGCAGGCCGGACACCACGAACACCGGGGAGCTGTTTTTT
TRBJ1-6,TRBV5-1,NA,NA,CASSNGGDTRNSPLHF,TGCGCCAGCAGTAACGGGGGGGACACTCGAAATTCACCCCTCCACTTT
TRBJ1-1,TRBV30,NA,NA,CAYELTRGGEAFF,TGTGCCTACGAACTGACTAGGGGCGGTGAAGCTTTCTTT
TRBJ1-3,TRBV28,NA,NA,CASSVVGRNTIYF,TGTGCCAGCAGTGTCGTGGGGAGGAACACCATATATTTT
TRBJ1-6,TRBV7-9,NA,NA,CASSLVQGSSPLHF,TGTGCCAGCAGCTTGGTGCAGGGGTCTTCACCCCTCCACTTT
TRBJ2-5,TRBV5-8,NA,NA,CASRPGTSRRVIQETQYF,TGTGCCAGCAGACCAGGGACTTCCAGGAGGGTAATCCAAGAGACCCAGTACTTC
TRBJ2-3,TRBV5-4,NA,NA,CASSFNGGGTDTQYF,TGTGCCAGCAGCTTTAATGGCGGGGGCACAGATACGCAGTATTTT
TRBJ1-5,TRBV24-1,TRBD1,NA,CATSEKGQGFGQPQHF,TGTGCCACCAGTGAAAAGGGACAGGGCTTTGGTCAGCCCCAGCATTTT
TRBJ2-4,TRBV7-2,TRBD1,NA,CASSVGQGDIQYF,TGTGCCAGCAGCGTAGGACAGGGTGACATTCAGTACTTC
TRBJ1-5,TRBV27,NA,NA,CASSSSGGLGQDQPQHF,TGTGCCAGCAGTTCCTCGGGGGGCCTCGGTCAGGATCAGCCCCAGCATTTT
TRBJ1-3,TRBV29-1,NA,once,CSVGGTFDSGNTIYF,TGCAGCGTTGGAGGGACATTTGACTCCGGAAACACCATATATTTT
TRBJ2-2,TRBV7-9,NA,NA,CASSQRHRESFTGELFF,TGTGCCAGCAGCCAAAGACACCGGGAGTCTTTCACCGGGGAGCTGTTTTTT
TRBJ2-7,TRBV19,NA,NA,CASSIGGMGSYEQYF,TGTGCCAGTAGTATTGGAGGGATGGGCTCCTACGAGCAGTACTTC
TRBJ2-2,TRBV28,NA,NA,CATGRDTGELFF,TGTGCCACGGGCAGGGATACCGGGGAGCTGTTTTTT
TRBJ2-1,TRBV7-3,NA,NA,CASSPGVGVNNEQFF,TGTGCCAGCAGCCCAGGGGTAGGAGTTAACAATGAGCAGTTCTTC
TRBJ1-2,TRBV10-3,NA,NA,CAISTETREGYTF,TGTGCCATCAGCACAGAAACCCGGGAAGGCTACACCTTC
TRBJ2-7,TRBV7-8,TRBD2,NA,CASGGLAGGRSSYEQYF,TGTGCCAGCGGTGGTCTAGCGGGGGGCCGAAGCTCCTACGAGCAGTACTTC
TRBJ2-1,TRBV7-3,TRBD2,NA,CASSFLAGAYNEQFF,TGTGCCAGCAGCTTCCTAGCGGGGGCCTACAATGAGCAGTTCTTC
TRBJ1-5,TRBV11-2,NA,NA,CASSEAGGSNQPQHF,TGTGCCAGCAGCGAGGCAGGAGGAAGCAATCAGCCCCAGCATTTT
TRBJ1-2,TRBV30,NA,NA,CAWNNNYGYTF,TGTGCCTGGAATAATAACTATGGCTACACCTTC
TRBJ2-2,TRBV4-3,TRBD1,NA,CASSNRGRLDTGELFF,TGCGCCAGCAGTAACAGGGGGCGCTTGGACACCGGGGAGCTGTTTTTT
TRBJ1-1,TRBV9,TRBD1,once,CASNVGTGGNTEAFF,TGTGCCAGCAACGTAGGTACAGGGGGGAACACTGAAGCTTTCTTT
TRBJ1-2,TRBV28,NA,NA,CASSLPGEGPILGYTF,TGTGCCAGCAGTTTACCAGGGGAGGGACCGATCCTCGGCTACACCTTC
TRBJ2-7,TRBV9,TRBD2,NA,CASSDSGAASEQYF,TGTGCCAGCAGCGATAGCGGGGCTGCCTCCGAGCAGTACTTC
TRBJ2-7,TRBV4-1,NA,NA,CASSQQLAVSSYEQYF,TGCGCCAGCAGCCAACAGCTGGCGGTGAGCTCCTACGAGCAGTACTTC
TRBJ1-3,TRBV9,NA,once,CASREASTHSGNTIYF,TGTGCCAGCCGTGAGGCCTCGACTCACTCTGGAAACACCATATATTTT
TRBJ2-5,TRBV5-1,NA,once,CASSLVGGQETQYF,TGCGCCAGCAGCTTGGTGGGAGGTCAAGAGACCCAGTACTTC
TRBJ2-7,TRBV27,TRBD1,NA,CASFTTGTGTYEQYF,TGTGCCAGCTTCACCACCGGGACAGGGACCTACGAGCAGTACTTC
TRBJ1-5,TRBV7-9,NA,NA,CASSLGVSTGQPQHF,TGTGCCAGCAGCTTAGGAGTCTCAACGGGTCAGCCCCAGCATTTT
TRBJ1-2,TRBV5-6,NA,NA,CASNEGDGYTF,TGTGCCAGCAATGAGGGGGATGGCTACACCTTC
TRBJ2-7,TRBV3-1/TRBV3-2,TRBD2,NA,CASSHLPTVYGGSSYEQYF,TGTGCCAGCAGCCACCTCCCCACGGTGTACGGGGGGTCCTCCTACGAGCAGTACTTC
TRBJ2-3,TRBV2,TRBD2,NA,CASRASGRAGIDTQYF,TGTGCCAGCAGGGCTAGCGGGAGGGCCGGTATAGATACGCAGTATTTT
TRBJ2-7,TRBV2,TRBD1,few,CASGTAFSYEQYF,TGTGCCAGCGGGACAGCTTTTTCCTACGAGCAGTACTTC
TRBJ2-1,TRBV20-1,NA,NA,CSARGGREQFF,TGCAGTGCTAGAGGCGGAAGGGAGCAGTTCTTC
TRBJ1-2,TRBV5-4,NA,NA,CASSFFSGGGYGYTF,TGTGCCAGCAGCTTCTTTTCCGGGGGTGGCTATGGCTACACCTTC
TRBJ2-5,TRBV4-1,TRBD1,NA,CASSQRQGKETQYF,TGCGCCAGCAGCCAACGACAGGGGAAAGAGACCCAGTACTTC
TRBJ2-7,TRBV4-1,NA,few,CASSQKVGYEQYF,TGCGCCAGCAGCCAAAAGGTCGGGTACGAGCAGTACTTC